This T cell receptor beta chain was recorded in a study of blood T cell repertoires in COVID-19. TCRdb keeps only in-frame clones here, not all; method: immunoSEQ multiplex PCR. The profile shows roughly 200,000 clones, 90% of them singletons. V trimming: 3 bases; J trimming: 7 bases; junction bases outside the gene matches: 5. Germline V gene lookup returns CDR1 SGHNT and CDR2 YYREEE (reference sequence). The CDR3 contains 14 residues. Living in 20 to 30 US areas, the participants were between roughly 18 and 90 years of age. Assignment of participants to cohorts was predicated upon participant-reported clinical history.

The rearrangement uses TRBV5-4 and TRBJ2-4; 9 bases map to TRBD1. Material for sequencing was PBMCs or T cells enriched from blood (not recorded which). This TCR was recovered from a young man who had recovered from COVID-19. The CDR3, as DNA: TGTGCCAGCAGCTCGGGACAGGGTGAGAACATTCAGTACTTC. Protein sequence: CASSSGQGENIQYF.